One sample yielded the 30 T cell receptor beta chains listed below, sequenced in a study of T cell responses to AZD1222 COVID-19 vaccine. The assay was immunoSEQ multiplex PCR, and TCRdb's table has in-frame clones only and misses some. The sample yields 110,000 or so clones, around 80% seen once. The sequenced sample was peripheral blood, obtained on day 0 of AZD1222 vaccination. These receptors all stem from an adult in good health.

This sequence joins TRBV5-6 and TRBJ1-6; D not resolved. CDR1 is SGHDT and CDR2 is YYEEEE in the germline V gene. The CDR3 is 16 amino acids. Trimming took 4 bases from V and 0 from J, leaving 11 bases between them. The CDR3, as DNA: TGTGCCAGCAGCAACGACATGAGCTCCTATAATTCACCCCTCCACTTT. Protein: CASSNDMSSYNSPLHF.

V usage is TRBV5-4 and J usage is TRBJ2-1; 11 bases line up with TRBD1. Germline values: CDR1 SGHNT, CDR2 YYREEE (reference sequence). V dropped 4 bases and J dropped 7; count of bases not matched to a gene: 16. The CDR3 contains 18 residues. The CDR3 protein is CASSPVGRTGGSENEQFF. CDR3 nucleotide sequence: TGTGCCAGCAGCCCCGTAGGTCGGACAGGGGGCTCAGAGAATGAGCAGTTCTTC.

The V and J genes are TRBV4-1 and TRBJ1-3; 9 nucleotides agree with TRBD1. This CDR3 spans 17 amino acids. Germline V gene data show CDR1 as MGHRA and CDR2 as YSYEKL. With 1 base clipped from V and 4 bases from J, the junction kept 8 bases outside the gene matches. The CDR3 sequence is CASSQAPPTGGGNTIYF. For the CDR3, the DNA is TGCGCCAGCAGCCAAGCGCCGCCGACAGGGGGGGGAAACACCATATATTTT.

The chain carries TRBV5-6 and TRBJ1-2; D perhaps matches TRBD1 (6 bases). This CDR3 spans 15 amino acids. V was trimmed by 5 bases and J by 4 bases, leaving 18 bases between them. Germline CDR1 is SGHDT and CDR2 is YYEEEE. The CDR3 spells CASSSTGLFGYGYTF. CDR3 nucleotides: TGTGCCAGCAGTTCAACAGGGCTTTTCGGCTATGGCTACACCTTC.

This clone has more than one count but fewer than ten. This chain connects TRBV7-3 to TRBJ1-1; no definite D call. This CDR3 region has 17 residues. The ends were cut back, 0 bases at V and 1 base at J, with 15 bases in the middle. The germline gives CDR1 SGHTA, CDR2 FQGTGA. The CDR3: CASSLTGQLLSNTEAFF. DNA of the CDR3: TGTGCCAGCAGCTTAACAGGGCAGCTCCTATCGAACACTGAAGCTTTCTTT. Variable domain in full (rest from reference TRBV7-3 and TRBJ1-1): GAGVSQTPSNKVTEKGKYVELRCDPISGHTALYWYRQSLGQGPEFLIYFQGTGAADDSGLPNDRFFAVRPEGSVSTLKIQRTERGDSAVYLCASSLTGQLLSNTEAFFGQGTRLTVV.

The chain couples TRBV18 to TRBJ2-7; a possible D gene is TRBD2 (6 bases). The V gene's germline CDR1 is KGHSH and CDR2 LQKENI. V lost 2 bases and J 5 bases, leaving 25 bases between the germline ends. The length of the CDR3 is 18 residues. In DNA, the CDR3 is TGTGCCAGCTCACCAGTGTCTGCTAGCTTGGCGGGGCCCCACGAGCAGTACTTC. Translating gives CASSPVSASLAGPHEQYF.

The sample holds many counts of this clone. The chain employs TRBV10-2 and TRBJ2-7; 9 bases are a match to TRBD1. The CDR3 sequence is 14 residues long. J gave up 6 bases and V 6 bases, and 9 bases lay outside the gene matches. Germline V CDR1 and CDR2: WSHSY, SAAADI. CDR3: CASSMTGGRSEQYF. The CDR3 DNA sequence: TGCGCCAGCAGCATGACAGGGGGTCGAAGCGAGCAGTACTTC.

The chain employs TRBV5-1 and TRBJ1-3; TRBD1 aligns across 9 bases. After removal of 0 bases from V and 3 bases from J, the junction contained 1 base not matched to a gene. The CDR3 sequence is 15 residues long. The germline CDR1 and CDR2 sequences are SGHRS and YFSETQ. In DNA, the CDR3 is TGCGCCAGCAGCTTGGGGACAGGGGATGGAAACACCATATATTTT. Translated: CASSLGTGDGNTIYF.

The chain uses TRBV5-5 and TRBJ1-1; 8 bases fit TRBD1. CDR1 and CDR2 (germline): SGHKS, YYEKEE (reference sequence). J lost 5 bases, V lost 0 bases, and 6 bases had no gene match. CDR3 size: 15 residues. CDR3 DNA sequence: TGTGCCAGCAGCTTGGAAACAGGGGGTTGGACTGAAGCTTTCTTT. This sequence encodes CASSLETGGWTEAFF.

The rearrangement links TRBV2 to TRBJ1-4; D gene ambiguous. Trimming took off 5 bases at V and 13 bases at J, with 14 bases between the two ends. The CDR3 has 12 amino acids. The germline gives CDR1 SNHLY, CDR2 FYNNEI. In nucleotides, the CDR3 is TGTGCCAGCAGTTTTGGCTCCAACCGACTGTTTTTT. Translation: CASSFGSNRLFF.

The chain uses TRBV7-8 and TRBJ1-2; possibly TRBD1 for D (6 bases). Between the trimmed V and J ends, which lost 1 base and 14 bases, there was a span of 17 bases. The CDR3 extends over 13 amino acids. Germline V lookup: CDR1 SGHVS, CDR2 FQNEAQ. CDR3 region: CASSLVEGVLGTF. CDR3 in DNA: TGTGCCAGCAGCTTAGTGGAGGGGGTACTAGGGACCTTC.

The chain employs TRBV2 and TRBJ2-5; TRBD2 matches 8 bases. This CDR3 region has 16 residues. Trimming at V came to 4 bases and at J to 4 bases, leaving 11 bases not matched to a gene. The germline CDR1 and CDR2 sequences are SNHLY and FYNNEI. The CDR3 coding sequence is TGTGCCAGCAGTGCTAGGACTAGCAGGTCTTCAGAGACCCAGTACTTC. This encodes CASSARTSRSSETQYF.

V and J are TRBV4-3 and TRBJ2-3; TRBD2 might be the D (5 bases). Trimming cost V 1 base and J 0 bases, with 14 bases left between them. CDR1 and CDR2 from the germline V gene are LGHNA and YSLEER. There are 17 residues in the CDR3. CDR3 residues: CASSQGIVGSSTDTQYF. The CDR3 DNA reads as TGCGCCAGCAGCCAAGGTATTGTGGGGAGTAGCACAGATACGCAGTATTTT.

This clone was detected a few times. This chain links TRBV25-1 with TRBJ2-2, with 11 bases fitting TRBD1. This CDR3 contains 17 residues. V lost 4 bases to trimming and J lost 3 bases; unmatched junction nucleotides: 7. Germline lookup yields CDR1 MGHDK and CDR2 SYGVNS. In DNA form, the CDR3 reads TGTGCCAGCAGTGGCACCCCGGGACAGGGGGACACCGGGGAGCTGTTTTTT. It encodes CASSGTPGQGDTGELFF.

The chain couples TRBV4-2 to TRBJ2-7, with TRBD2 as a possible D gene (6 bases). The CDR3 spans 15 residues. Germline V gives CDR1 LGHNA, CDR2 YNFKEQ. Trimming left V 0 bases short and J 2 bases short, with 11 bases between. The CDR3 nucleotides are TGTGCCAGCAGCCAAGATTTACGGGGGACCTACGAGCAGTACTTC. It translates to CASSQDLRGTYEQYF.

V gene TRBV6-5 combines with J gene TRBJ2-5, with D unclear. Germline CDR1 is MNHEY and CDR2 is SVGAGI. The V and J ends lost 2 bases and 4 bases respectively, with 11 bases between them. CDR3 length equals 14 residues. CDR3 amino acids: CASSYMAAGETQYF. For the CDR3, the DNA is TGTGCCAGCAGTTACATGGCTGCTGGAGAGACCCAGTACTTC.

The chain is built from TRBV7-8 and TRBJ1-2; weak D call: TRBD1 (5 bases). Germline loops: CDR1 SGHVS, CDR2 FQNEAQ. V was trimmed by 3 bases and J by 2 bases, leaving 10 bases between them. CDR3 length: 14 amino acids. DNA for the CDR3: TGTGCCAGCAGCTTGGGGCGTACCAACTATGGCTACACCTTC. It encodes CASSLGRTNYGYTF.

To note about this clone: Within the sample, other DNA sequences also encode this same CDR3. CDR3 nucleotides: TGCGCCAGCAGCTTAAGGGGACTGGGCACAGATACGCAGTATTTT. It specifies CASSLRGLGTDTQYF. The chain uses TRBV5-1 and TRBJ2-3; TRBD2 might be the D (6 bases). Germline V gene sequence: CDR1 SGHRS, CDR2 YFSETQ. The CDR3 totals 15 residues. Trimming pared 2 bases from V and 1 base from J, leaving 11 bases between.

This clone has just one count. The rearrangement links TRBV29-1 to TRBJ2-1, with TRBD2 matching 7 bases. Germline lookup yields CDR1 SQVTM and CDR2 ANQGSEA. The CDR3 consists of 14 residues. The V and J ends lost 7 bases and 8 bases, in that order; junction bases with no gene match: 14. The CDR3 sequence is CSAQLARVGDEQFF. The CDR3 DNA reads TGCAGCGCCCAACTAGCGAGAGTTGGGGATGAGCAGTTCTTC.

The genes are TRBV6-5 and TRBJ2-7; D is possibly TRBD1 or TRBD2 (5 bases each). This CDR3 is built from 14 residues. Trimming took 6 bases from V and 3 from J, leaving 15 bases between them. The germline gives CDR1 MNHEY, CDR2 SVGAGI. CDR3 coding DNA: TGTGCCAGCAGGCGCCTGGGGGAAGGCTACGAGCAGTACTTC. This sequence encodes CASRRLGEGYEQYF.

The CDR3 loop is CASSRGFGFTDTQYF. CDR3 sequence (DNA): TGTGCCAGCAGCCGTGGGTTCGGATTCACAGATACGCAGTATTTT. V is TRBV7-8 and J is TRBJ2-3; no firm D call. Trimming took 5 bases from V and 2 from J, leaving 14 bases between them. Germline V gene sequence: CDR1 SGHVS, CDR2 FQNEAQ. The CDR3 has 15 amino acids.

The table lists this clone with a count of one. The chain links TRBV27 to TRBJ1-6; a possible D gene is TRBD1 (6 bases). Germline CDR1 reads MNHEY; CDR2 reads SMNVEV (reference sequence). This CDR3 has 12 amino acids. The germline V and J ends were trimmed by 7 bases and 10 bases, with 11 bases remaining between them. The CDR3 protein is CASTQGASPLHF. CDR3 nucleotide sequence: TGTGCCAGCACACAGGGCGCATCACCCCTCCACTTT.

The chain is built from TRBV6-1 and TRBJ1-6, with TRBD1 identical over 9 bases. With V trimmed by 1 base and J by 5 bases, 9 bases remained unmatched. The CDR3 totals 18 residues. Per the germline V gene, CDR1 is MNHNS and CDR2 is SASEGT. The CDR3 loop reads CASSEGHGTGKNNSPLHF. The CDR3 nucleotides are TGTGCCAGCAGTGAAGGCCACGGGACAGGGAAAAATAATTCACCCCTCCACTTT.

V and J are TRBV5-4 and TRBJ2-1; D might be TRBD2 (7 bases). The CDR3 totals 15 residues. V was clipped by 1 base and J by 4 bases, with 12 bases between them. Looked up from germline, CDR1 is SGHNT and CDR2 is YYREEE (reference sequence). The CDR3 DNA is TGTGCCAGCAGCTTGATGGGGGGGGCATACAATGAGCAGTTCTTC. The encoded protein is CASSLMGGAYNEQFF. Full variable domain (outside the CDR3, taken from reference TRBV5-4 and TRBJ2-1): ETGVTQSPTHLIKTRGQQVTLRCSSQSGHNTVSWYQQALGQGPQFIFQYYREEENGRGNFPPRFSGLQFPNYSSELNVNALELDDSALYLCASSLMGGAYNEQFFGPGTRLTVL.

This rearrangement joins TRBV5-8 to TRBJ2-1, with D uncertain. V was shortened by 2 bases and J by 6 bases, with 12 bases between the two germline ends. This CDR3 region has 14 residues. The V gene's germline CDR1 is SGHTS and CDR2 YDEGEE. The CDR3 loop reads CASSLRRFGNEQFF. The CDR3 nucleotides read TGTGCCAGCAGCTTACGGCGCTTCGGCAATGAGCAGTTCTTC.

This chain links TRBV5-4 with TRBJ1-2; TRBD1 agrees at 10 bases. V dropped 4 bases and J dropped 4; count of bases not matched to a gene: 1. This CDR3 has 13 residues. CDR1 and CDR2 (germline): SGHNT, YYREEE (reference sequence). The CDR3 region is CASSRTGGYGYTF. CDR3 bases: TGTGCCAGCAGCCGGACAGGGGGCTATGGCTACACCTTC. Full variable domain (missing parts from reference TRBV5-4 and TRBJ1-2): ETGVTQSPTHLIKTRGQQVTLRCSSQSGHNTVSWYQQALGQGPQFIFQYYREEENGRGNFPPRFSGLQFPNYSSELNVNALELDDSALYLCASSRTGGYGYTFGSGTRLTVV.

This clone occurred a few times. The chain carries TRBV27 and TRBJ1-2; tentative D call: TRBD1 (6 bases). The CDR3 runs to 13 residues. V was pared by 5 bases and J by 4 bases, with 11 bases between. Germline CDR1 is MNHEY and CDR2 is SMNVEV (reference sequence). The CDR3 protein is CASSLGGGYGYTF. Written as DNA, the CDR3 is TGTGCCAGCAGTCTAGGAGGGGGCTATGGCTACACCTTC.

This chain uses TRBV7-2 with TRBJ1-2, with D perhaps matching TRBD1 (6 bases). This CDR3 region has 14 residues. Trimming shortened V by 4 bases and J by 3 bases, and 12 bases separated the two germline ends. CDR1 and CDR2 from the germline V gene are SGHTA and FQGNSA. The CDR3 loop reads CASSYRETYYGYTF. CDR3 in DNA: TGTGCCAGCAGCTACAGGGAAACTTACTATGGCTACACCTTC.

This clone was seen at least ten times. This rearrangement joins TRBV27 to TRBJ2-2, with D unresolved. The CDR3 has 12 residues. The germline V gene encodes CDR1 MNHEY and CDR2 SMNVEV (reference sequence). V gave up 4 bases and J gave up 6 bases, with 6 bases separating them. The CDR3 spells CASSWSPGELFF. Here the CDR3 DNA reads TGTGCCAGCAGTTGGTCCCCCGGGGAGCTGTTTTTT.

The chain uses TRBV7-9 and TRBJ1-5; D is unclear. V was clipped by 1 base and J by 5 bases, with 9 bases between them. This CDR3 comprises 14 residues. Germline values: CDR1 SEHNR, CDR2 FQNEAQ (reference sequence). CDR3 in amino acids: CASSLVWGDQPQHF. CDR3 in DNA: TGTGCCAGCAGCTTAGTTTGGGGAGATCAGCCCCAGCATTTT.